This TCR beta chain was found in a study of identical twins. Notes on the study in general: Cross-sectional statistics underpinned the conclusions; the same donors were not followed. Recombination models fit unrelated individuals' TCR alpha sharing but underestimated twins'. For out-of-frame alpha sequences shared by twins, low generation probability was in excess.

The CDR3 length is 16 residues. CDR1 and CDR2 (germline): SNHLY, FYNNEI. A word on this clonotype: As yet, its antigen is unknown. Since a much larger clone is just one base distant, this may be a read error.

TCRdb ran MiXCR on the 5' RACE reads and lists one entry per CDR3 protein. Of fewer than 800,000 distinct CDR3 sequences in the sample, about 7.1% are singletons; the top ten hold 1.6%. This sample also belongs to another study, concerning yellow fever vaccine responses in identical twins. In that study: Among the twins, the vaccine T cell response reportedly seemed partly convergent and partly personalized.

Input material: PBMCs. The chain has TRBV2 and TRBJ2-2, with a weak D call TRBD2 (5 bases). The TCR comes from a woman aged 18 to 35 in good health. The CDR3 nucleotides are TGTGCCGGCAGTGAATTCGGGTGGCGGGCCCCCGGGGAGCTGTTTTTT. Its protein product is CAGSEFGWRAPGELFF.